What follows are 27 T cell receptor beta chains derived from one specimen sequenced in a study of T cells in localized non-small cell lung cancer. Sequencing was performed with immunoSEQ multiplex PCR; in TCRdb, only in-frame clones are kept and a portion is missing. The data hold roughly 58,000 clones, with more than 80% observed a single time. Sequencing was performed on PBMCs, taken before any cancer treatment. The receptors were sampled from a man aged 35-75 years with stage II lung adenocarcinoma.

This clone was seen a few times. The chain employs TRBV25-1 and TRBJ1-2, with D maybe TRBD1 (5 bases). In germline, CDR1 is MGHDK, CDR2 SYGVNS. The CDR3 contains 12 residues. The ends were cut back, 3 bases at V and 8 bases at J, with 10 bases in the middle. CDR3 residues: CASSDQGYGYTF. The CDR3 region has the DNA TGTGCCAGCAGTGATCAGGGATACGGCTACACCTTC.

The chain employs TRBV29-1 and TRBJ1-5; tentatively, D is TRBD1 (6 bases). V was clipped by 5 bases and J by 3 bases, with 11 bases between them. The CDR3 consists of 13 residues. In germline, CDR1 is SQVTM, CDR2 ANQGSEA. The CDR3 DNA is TGCAGCGTTAAACAGGGCGTCAATCAGCCCCAGCATTTT. Residues: CSVKQGVNQPQHF.

The rearrangement uses TRBV18 and TRBJ2-5; perhaps TRBD2 as D (6 bases). Trimming cost V 1 base and J 4 bases, with 13 bases left between them. The CDR3 is made up of 15 amino acids. Looked up from germline, CDR1 is KGHSH and CDR2 is LQKENI. Here the CDR3 DNA reads TGTGCCAGCTCACCACTGTGGCGGGACGGAGAGACCCAGTACTTC. Translating it yields CASSPLWRDGETQYF.

This clone was counted a single time. This chain connects TRBV30 to TRBJ2-7; D uncertain. The CDR3 runs 15 residues. Trimming stripped 5 bases from V and 3 bases from J, with 20 bases between. CDR1 is GTSNPN and CDR2 is SVGIG in the germline V gene (reference sequence). The CDR3 DNA reads as TGTGCCTGGTTGGATCCCGGTCGACCCAACTACGAGCAGTACTTC. This sequence encodes CAWLDPGRPNYEQYF.

This clone is judged medium-sized. The V call is TRBV6-5, the J call TRBJ2-1; no firm D call. V was clipped by 8 bases and J by 0 bases, with 8 bases between them. From germline, CDR1 is MNHEY and CDR2 SVGAGI. The CDR3 extends over 13 amino acids. The CDR3 protein is CASGSSSYNEQFF. As DNA, the CDR3 is TGTGCCAGCGGATCCAGCTCCTACAATGAGCAGTTCTTC.

V is TRBV7-9 and J is TRBJ1-2; 7 bases align to TRBD1. The ends lost 5 bases at V and 6 bases at J; junction bases unmatched: 12. From germline, CDR1 is SEHNR and CDR2 FQNEAQ (reference sequence). The length of the CDR3 is 15 residues. The CDR3 nucleotides are TGTGCCAGCAGCCCGTCTGACAGGGACGGGCATGGCTACACCTTC. Amino acid sequence: CASSPSDRDGHGYTF.

The chain combines TRBV2 with TRBJ1-2, with D possibly being TRBD1 (6 bases). Trimming removed 7 bases from V and 4 bases from J, with 10 bases in between. Per the germline V gene, CDR1 is SNHLY and CDR2 is FYNNEI. The CDR3 sequence is 12 residues long. CDR3 in amino acids: CASKGESYGYTF. CDR3 coding DNA: TGTGCCAGCAAGGGGGAGAGCTATGGCTACACCTTC.

This clone occurred once. The chain uses TRBV5-1 and TRBJ2-3, with 7 positions matching TRBD2. Germline assignment: CDR1 SGHRS and CDR2 YFSETQ. This CDR3 has 14 amino acids. The ends lost 2 bases at V and 0 bases at J; junction bases unmatched: 0. The chain's CDR3 is CASSFSGSTDTQYF. The CDR3 DNA follows: TGCGCCAGCAGCTTTAGCGGGAGCACAGATACGCAGTATTTT. The full variable domain, with the rest looked up from reference TRBV5-1 and TRBJ2-3, is KAGVTQTPRYLIKTRGQQVTLSCSPISGHRSVSWYQQTPGQGLQFLFEYFSETQRNKGNFPGRFSGRQFSNSRSEMNVSTLELGDSALYLCASSFSGSTDTQYFGPGTRLTVL.

The V gene is TRBV15, the J gene TRBJ2-5; a weak D match, TRBD2 (6 bases). The V and J ends lost 0 bases and 5 bases respectively, with 10 bases between them. There are 14 residues in the CDR3. In germline, CDR1 is LNHNV, CDR2 YYDKDF (reference sequence). The CDR3 is CATSRERSGETQYF. Here the CDR3 DNA reads TGTGCCACCAGCAGAGAACGAAGCGGGGAGACCCAGTACTTC.

The chain employs TRBV6-6 and TRBJ2-7; TRBD2 might be the D (5 bases). The germline gives CDR1 MNHNY, CDR2 SVGAGI (reference sequence). V shed 11 bases and J shed 3 bases, with 20 bases lying between them. The CDR3 runs 14 residues. CDR3 sequence reads: CASAEGYMVYEQYF. In DNA, the CDR3 is TGTGCCTCCGCAGAGGGTTACATGGTCTACGAGCAGTACTTC.

This chain links TRBV10-1 with TRBJ2-3, with D perhaps matching TRBD1 (5 bases). Trimming removed 4 bases at V and 0 bases at J, with 5 bases between. From germline, CDR1 is WNHNN and CDR2 SYGVQD (reference sequence). This CDR3 comprises 13 residues. CDR3 nucleotide sequence: TGCGCCAGCAGTGGACAGAGCACAGATACGCAGTATTTT. It specifies CASSGQSTDTQYF.

The chain links TRBV2 to TRBJ2-5, with 8 nucleotides matching TRBD1. V gave up 6 bases and J gave up 4 bases; unmatched junction bases: 7. In germline, CDR1 is SNHLY, CDR2 FYNNEI. The CDR3 contains 14 residues. In nucleotides, the CDR3 is TGTGCCAGCAGCCTGGGACAGGAAGGAGAGACCCAGTACTTC. It yields the protein CASSLGQEGETQYF.

This chain joins TRBV7-3 and TRBJ2-1, with TRBD2 as a possible D gene (6 bases). The CDR3 is 14 residues long. Trimming cost V 5 bases and J 6 bases, with 14 bases left between them. The germline CDR1 and CDR2 sequences are SGHTA and FQGTGA. CDR3 in amino acids: CASSAVSGVNEQFF. CDR3 bases: TGTGCCAGCAGCGCGGTCTCGGGGGTCAATGAGCAGTTCTTC.

The CDR3, as DNA: TGTGCCAGCAGCTTAGGGGGGGATACCTACGGAGAGCAGTACTTC. The encoded protein is CASSLGGDTYGEQYF. The chain joins TRBV7-3 to TRBJ2-7; TRBD2 aligns across 7 bases. In germline, CDR1 is SGHTA, CDR2 FQGTGA. The CDR3 spans 15 residues. The J segment lost 7 bases and the V segment lost 2 bases, leaving 11 bases of the junction unmatched.

This clone was seen only once. The chain has TRBV7-9 and TRBJ2-3; the match to TRBD2 covers 15 bases. The germline V gene encodes CDR1 SEHNR and CDR2 FQNEAQ (reference sequence). This CDR3 has 17 amino acids. With 5 bases clipped from V and 5 bases from J, the junction kept 8 bases outside the gene matches. The DNA for the CDR3 is TGTGCCAGCAGCCTTGGACTAGCGGGAGGGAAGGGAGATACGCAGTATTTT. Encoded protein: CASSLGLAGGKGDTQYF.

This clone was counted at least ten times. V gene TRBV14 combines with J gene TRBJ2-5; 9 bases are shared with TRBD2. Losses at the gene ends were 2 bases for V and 2 bases for J; bases not matched to a gene: 9. Germline CDR1 is SGHDN and CDR2 is FVKESK. This CDR3 has 17 residues. This chain's CDR3 is CASSQPLAGDGQETQYF. DNA of the CDR3: TGTGCCAGCAGCCAACCTTTAGCGGGAGATGGGCAAGAGACCCAGTACTTC.

This clone was seen only a few times. The rearrangement joins TRBV5-1 to TRBJ1-2; maybe TRBD1 (6 bases). The CDR3 has 16 residues. V lost 4 bases and J lost 3, with 19 bases in between. Germline loops: CDR1 SGHRS, CDR2 YFSETQ. CDR3 DNA sequence: TGCGCCAGCAGCCCCGGACGGTGGGGGCGCGACTATGGCTACACCTTC. As protein: CASSPGRWGRDYGYTF.

V is TRBV11-2 and J is TRBJ2-3; 7 positions agree with TRBD2. The germline gives CDR1 SGHAT, CDR2 FQNNGV. This CDR3 contains 16 residues. V gave up 5 bases and J gave up 2 bases; unmatched junction bases: 10. This CDR3 is CASSPGGGRYTDTQYF. The DNA of the CDR3 is TGTGCCAGCAGCCCTGGGGGAGGGAGGTACACAGATACGCAGTATTTT.

The genes are TRBV18 and TRBJ1-1; D perhaps matches TRBD1 (5 bases). The V gene lost 5 bases and the J gene lost 4 bases, with 17 bases spanning the gap. CDR3 length: 15 residues. CDR1 and CDR2 from the germline V gene are KGHSH and LQKENI. The CDR3 is CASSNRRDGGTEAFF. The CDR3, as DNA: TGTGCCAGCTCAAACCGCAGGGATGGGGGCACTGAAGCTTTCTTT.

The chain joins TRBV19 to TRBJ2-7, with D possibly TRBD1 on 5 matching bases. CDR1 LNHDA and CDR2 SQIVND come from the germline V gene (reference sequence). V lost 3 bases and J lost 4, with 10 bases in between. The CDR3 runs 13 residues. The CDR3 here is CASSIDSSYEQYF. The CDR3 DNA follows: TGTGCCAGTAGTATTGACAGCTCATACGAGCAGTACTTC.

This sequence joins TRBV6-5 and TRBJ2-1; 14 bases align to TRBD2. After removal of 4 bases from V and 10 bases from J, the junction contained 6 bases not matched to a gene. From germline, CDR1 is MNHEY and CDR2 SVGAGI. There are 15 residues in the CDR3. The CDR3 nucleotides are TGTGCCAGCAGTTCTCGACTAGCGGGAGGGGGGGAGCAGTTCTTC. It yields the protein CASSSRLAGGGEQFF.

V is TRBV6-1 and J is TRBJ1-1; D may be TRBD1 (6 bases). CDR1 is MNHNS, CDR2 SASEGT, per germline. V gave up 2 bases and J gave up 5 bases, with 12 bases separating them. This CDR3 comprises 14 residues. CDR3 sequence (DNA): TGTGCCAGCAGTGAATATGGGGGCGGGACTGAAGCTTTCTTT. Its protein product is CASSEYGGGTEAFF.

The rearrangement joins TRBV6-5 to TRBJ2-1; D is undetermined. CDR1 and CDR2 (germline): MNHEY, SVGAGI. The CDR3 is made up of 14 amino acids. Trimming shortened V by 2 bases and J by 0 bases, and 5 bases separated the two germline ends. The CDR3 nucleotides read TGTGCCAGCAGTTACGTAGGCTCCTACAATGAGCAGTTCTTC. Amino acid sequence: CASSYVGSYNEQFF.

V usage is TRBV7-9 and J usage is TRBJ2-5; TRBD1 matches at 11 bases. The J call is doubtful: the DNA matches TRBJ2-7 better. The CDR3 consists of 14 residues. Germline CDR1 and CDR2: SEHNR and FQNEAQ (reference sequence). In nucleotides, the CDR3 is TGTGCCAGCAGCCGGACAGGGGGCGGCTACGAGCAGTACTTC. This gives the protein CASSRTGGGYEQYF.

V gene TRBV6-5 combines with J gene TRBJ2-3, with D perhaps assigned TRBD1 or TRBD2 (6 bases each). V was clipped by 7 bases and J by 6 bases, with 17 bases between them. This CDR3 spans 14 amino acids. In germline, CDR1 is MNHEY, CDR2 SVGAGI. The CDR3, as DNA: TGTGCCAGCAATGTGAACAGGGACTGGGATACGCAGTATTTT. It encodes CASNVNRDWDTQYF.

The chain links TRBV5-1 to TRBJ2-5; D is perhaps TRBD1 or TRBD2 (5 bases each). Trimming left V 5 bases short and J 5 bases short, with 16 bases between. Per germline, CDR1 SGHRS and CDR2 YFSETQ. The CDR3 loop spans 14 amino acids. Written as DNA, the CDR3 is TGCGCCAGCAGGCCTGGCCTTCGGGGCGAGACCCAGTACTTC. The encoded protein is CASRPGLRGETQYF.

The chain recombines TRBV28 with TRBJ1-1, with D unresolved. The CDR3 extends over 13 amino acids. V dropped 7 bases and J dropped 4 bases, with 13 bases sitting between them. Germline-derived CDR1 and CDR2 are MDHEN and SYDVKM. The CDR3 sequence is CASTPSAGTEAFF. The CDR3 DNA reads TGTGCCAGCACCCCATCTGCAGGCACTGAAGCTTTCTTT. Based on the CDR3 plus reference TRBV28 and TRBJ1-1, the full variable domain is DVKVTQSSRYLVKRTGEKVFLECVQDMDHENMFWYRQDPGLGLRLIYFSYDVKMKEKGDIPEGYSVSREKKERFSLILESASTNQTSMYLCASTPSAGTEAFFGQGTRLTVV.